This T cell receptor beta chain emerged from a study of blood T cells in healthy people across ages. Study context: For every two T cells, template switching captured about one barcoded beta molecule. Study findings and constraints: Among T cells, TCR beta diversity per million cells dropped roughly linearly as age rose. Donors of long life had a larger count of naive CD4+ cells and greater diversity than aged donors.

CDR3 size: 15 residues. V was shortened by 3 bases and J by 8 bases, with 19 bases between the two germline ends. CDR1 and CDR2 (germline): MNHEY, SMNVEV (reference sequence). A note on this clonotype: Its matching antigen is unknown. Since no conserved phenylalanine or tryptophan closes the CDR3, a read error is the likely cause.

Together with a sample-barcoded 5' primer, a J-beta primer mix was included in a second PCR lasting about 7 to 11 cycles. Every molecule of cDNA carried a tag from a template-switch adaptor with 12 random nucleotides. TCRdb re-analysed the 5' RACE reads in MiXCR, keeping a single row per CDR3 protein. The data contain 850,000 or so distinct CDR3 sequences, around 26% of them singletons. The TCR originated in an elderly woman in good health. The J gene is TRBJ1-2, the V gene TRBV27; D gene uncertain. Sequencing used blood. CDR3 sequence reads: CASSFGGLFPRGYTV. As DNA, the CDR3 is TGTGCCAGCAGTTTCGGAGGGCTTTTCCCCAGGGGCTACACCGTC.